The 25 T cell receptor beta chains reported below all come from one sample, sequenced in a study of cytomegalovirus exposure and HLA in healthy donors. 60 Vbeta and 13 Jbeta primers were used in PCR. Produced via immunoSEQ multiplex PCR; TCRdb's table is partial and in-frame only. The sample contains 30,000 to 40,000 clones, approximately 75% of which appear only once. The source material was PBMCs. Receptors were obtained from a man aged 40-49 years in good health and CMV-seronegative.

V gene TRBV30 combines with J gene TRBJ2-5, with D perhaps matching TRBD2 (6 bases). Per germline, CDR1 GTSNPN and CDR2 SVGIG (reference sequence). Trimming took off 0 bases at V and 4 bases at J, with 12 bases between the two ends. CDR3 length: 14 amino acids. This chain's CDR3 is CAWSVAGRGETQYF. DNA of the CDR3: TGTGCCTGGAGTGTAGCGGGTAGGGGAGAGACCCAGTACTTC. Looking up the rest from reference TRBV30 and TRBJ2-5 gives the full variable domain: SQTIHQWPATLVQPVGSPLSLECTVEGTSNPNLYWYRQAAGRGLQLLFYSVGIGQISSEVPQNLSASRPQDRQFILSSKKLLLSDSGFYLCAWSVAGRGETQYFGPGTRLLVL.

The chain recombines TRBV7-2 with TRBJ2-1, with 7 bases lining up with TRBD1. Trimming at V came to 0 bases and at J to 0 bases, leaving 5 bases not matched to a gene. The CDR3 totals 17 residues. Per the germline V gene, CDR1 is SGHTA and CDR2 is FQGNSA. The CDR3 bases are TGTGCCAGCAGCTTAGCCTCCGGGACAGCCTCCTACAATGAGCAGTTCTTC. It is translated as CASSLASGTASYNEQFF.

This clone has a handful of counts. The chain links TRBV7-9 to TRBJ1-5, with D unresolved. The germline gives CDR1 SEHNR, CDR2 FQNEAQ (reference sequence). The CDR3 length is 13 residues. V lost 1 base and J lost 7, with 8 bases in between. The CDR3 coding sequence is TGTGCCAGCAGCTTAGATGGCGGCCAGCCCCAGCATTTT. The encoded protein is CASSLDGGQPQHF.

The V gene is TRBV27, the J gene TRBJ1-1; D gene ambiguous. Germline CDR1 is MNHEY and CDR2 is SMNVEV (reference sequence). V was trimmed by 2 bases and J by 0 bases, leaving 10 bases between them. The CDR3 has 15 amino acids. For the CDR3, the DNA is TGTGCCAGCAGTTTAGGTGGAGAAATGAACACTGAAGCTTTCTTT. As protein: CASSLGGEMNTEAFF.

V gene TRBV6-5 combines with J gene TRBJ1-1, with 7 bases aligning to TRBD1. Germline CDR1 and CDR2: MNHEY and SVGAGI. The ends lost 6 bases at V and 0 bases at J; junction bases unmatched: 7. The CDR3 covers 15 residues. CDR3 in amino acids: CASRTWDSMNTEAFF. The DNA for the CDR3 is TGTGCCAGCAGAACGTGGGACAGCATGAACACTGAAGCTTTCTTT.

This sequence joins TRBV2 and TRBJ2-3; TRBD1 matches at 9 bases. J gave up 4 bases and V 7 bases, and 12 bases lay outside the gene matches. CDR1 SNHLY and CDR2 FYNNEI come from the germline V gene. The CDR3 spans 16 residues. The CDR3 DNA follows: TGTGCCAGCACTGCCCGGACAGGGGATCGGGCAGATACGCAGTATTTT. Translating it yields CASTARTGDRADTQYF.

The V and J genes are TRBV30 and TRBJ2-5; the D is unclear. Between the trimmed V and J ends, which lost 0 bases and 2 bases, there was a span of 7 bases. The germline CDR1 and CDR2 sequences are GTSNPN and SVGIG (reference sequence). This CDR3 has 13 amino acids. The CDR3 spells CAWSVSHQETQYF. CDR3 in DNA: TGTGCCTGGAGTGTGTCCCATCAAGAGACCCAGTACTTC.

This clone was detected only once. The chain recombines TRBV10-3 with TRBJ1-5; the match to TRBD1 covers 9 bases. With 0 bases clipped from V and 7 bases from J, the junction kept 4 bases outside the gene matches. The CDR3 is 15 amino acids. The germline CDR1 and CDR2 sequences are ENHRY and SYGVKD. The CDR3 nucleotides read TGTGCCATCAGTGAGTCGCGGACAGGGGTCCAGCCCCAGCATTTT. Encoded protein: CAISESRTGVQPQHF.

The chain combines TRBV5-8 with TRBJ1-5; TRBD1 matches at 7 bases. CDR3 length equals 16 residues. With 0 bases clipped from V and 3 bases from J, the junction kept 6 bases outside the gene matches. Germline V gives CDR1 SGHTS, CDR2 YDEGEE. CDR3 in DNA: TGTGCCAGCAGCTTGGATGGAGGGGGCCTCAATCAGCCCCAGCATTTT. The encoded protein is CASSLDGGGLNQPQHF.

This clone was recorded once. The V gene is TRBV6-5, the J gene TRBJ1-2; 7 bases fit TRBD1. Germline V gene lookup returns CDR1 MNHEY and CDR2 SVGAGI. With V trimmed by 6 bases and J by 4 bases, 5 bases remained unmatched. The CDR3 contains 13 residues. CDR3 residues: CASSKGQSYGYTF. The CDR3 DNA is TGTGCCAGCAGCAAGGGACAGAGCTATGGCTACACCTTC.

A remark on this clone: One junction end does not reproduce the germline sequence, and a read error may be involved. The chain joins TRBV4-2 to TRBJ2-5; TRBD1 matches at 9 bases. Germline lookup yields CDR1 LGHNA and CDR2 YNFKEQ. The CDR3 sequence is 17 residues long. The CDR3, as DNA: TGTGCCAGCAGCCAACCCAGGGACAGGGAGTTCCAAGAGGCCCAGTACTTC. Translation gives CASSQPRDREFQEAQYF.

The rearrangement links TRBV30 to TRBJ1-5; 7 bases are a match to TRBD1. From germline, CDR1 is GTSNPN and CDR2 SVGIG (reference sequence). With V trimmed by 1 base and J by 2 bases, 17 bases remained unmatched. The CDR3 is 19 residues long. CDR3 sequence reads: CAWSDRTGFGRFGNQPQHF. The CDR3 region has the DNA TGTGCCTGGAGTGACCGGACAGGCTTCGGAAGATTCGGCAATCAGCCCCAGCATTTT. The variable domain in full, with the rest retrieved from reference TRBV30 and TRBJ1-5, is SQTIHQWPATLVQPVGSPLSLECTVEGTSNPNLYWYRQAAGRGLQLLFYSVGIGQISSEVPQNLSASRPQDRQFILSSKKLLLSDSGFYLCAWSDRTGFGRFGNQPQHFGDGTRLSIL.

The CDR3 loop is CASSPLSVYQPQHF. CDR3 coding DNA: TGCGCCAGCAGCCCCTTGAGCGTTTATCAGCCCCAGCATTTT. This rearrangement joins TRBV4-1 to TRBJ1-5; D gene uncertain. Germline loops: CDR1 MGHRA, CDR2 YSYEKL. V was shortened by 4 bases and J by 5 bases, with 12 bases between the two germline ends. The CDR3 sequence is 14 residues long.

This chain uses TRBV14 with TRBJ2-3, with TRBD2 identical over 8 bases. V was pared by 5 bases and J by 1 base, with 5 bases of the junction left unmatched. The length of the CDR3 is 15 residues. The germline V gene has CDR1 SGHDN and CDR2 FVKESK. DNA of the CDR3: TGTGCCAGCAGCATCCAGCGGGGGCGCACAGATACGCAGTATTTT. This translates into CASSIQRGRTDTQYF.

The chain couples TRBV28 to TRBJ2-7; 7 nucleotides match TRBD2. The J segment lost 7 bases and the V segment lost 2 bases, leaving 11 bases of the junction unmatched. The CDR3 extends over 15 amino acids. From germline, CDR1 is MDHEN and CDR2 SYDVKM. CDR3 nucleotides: TGTGCCAGCAGTTTAATATCGAGCGGGGTGGAAGAGCAGTACTTC. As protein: CASSLISSGVEEQYF.

In nucleotides, the CDR3 is TGTGCCAGCAGTCTCGGGGGGTTCTATGGCTACACCTTC. Translation gives CASSLGGFYGYTF. This chain links TRBV27 with TRBJ1-2; TRBD1 might be the D (5 bases). Trimming removed 5 bases at V and 4 bases at J, with 11 bases between. Germline CDR1 is MNHEY and CDR2 is SMNVEV (reference sequence). The CDR3 loop spans 13 amino acids.

Written as DNA, the CDR3 is TGTGCCAGCAGGGCGGAAGACTATGGCTACACCTTC. It encodes CASRAEDYGYTF. V gene TRBV27 combines with J gene TRBJ1-2; no clear D. V lost 6 bases and J lost 3, with 8 bases in between. This CDR3 comprises 12 residues. The germline gives CDR1 MNHEY, CDR2 SMNVEV (reference sequence).

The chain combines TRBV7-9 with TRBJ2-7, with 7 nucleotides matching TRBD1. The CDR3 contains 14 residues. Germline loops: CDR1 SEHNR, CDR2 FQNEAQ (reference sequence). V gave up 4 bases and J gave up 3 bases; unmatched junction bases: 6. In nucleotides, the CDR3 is TGTGCCAGCAGCTCCCAAGGGGGCGGCTACGAGCAGTACTTC. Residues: CASSSQGGGYEQYF.

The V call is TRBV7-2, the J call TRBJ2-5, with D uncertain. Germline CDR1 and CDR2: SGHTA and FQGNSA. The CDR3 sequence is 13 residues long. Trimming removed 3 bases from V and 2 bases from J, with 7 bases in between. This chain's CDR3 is CASSFTEQETQYF. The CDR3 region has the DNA TGTGCCAGCAGCTTTACAGAGCAAGAGACCCAGTACTTC.

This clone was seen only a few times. CDR3 amino acids: CASSPREAAGTGELFF. The CDR3 nucleotides read TGTGCCAGCAGCCCCCGGGAGGCGGCGGGCACCGGGGAGCTGTTTTTT. This chain joins TRBV7-8 and TRBJ2-2; 7 bases fit TRBD2. With V trimmed by 5 bases and J by 4 bases, 10 bases remained unmatched. Germline-derived CDR1 and CDR2 are SGHVS and FQNEAQ. The CDR3 is made up of 16 amino acids.

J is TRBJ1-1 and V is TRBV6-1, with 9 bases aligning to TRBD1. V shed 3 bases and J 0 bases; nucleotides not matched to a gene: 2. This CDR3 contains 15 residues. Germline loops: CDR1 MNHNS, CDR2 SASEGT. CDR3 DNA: TGTGCCAGCAGTGACCGGACAGGGGTGAACACTGAAGCTTTCTTT. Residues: CASSDRTGVNTEAFF.

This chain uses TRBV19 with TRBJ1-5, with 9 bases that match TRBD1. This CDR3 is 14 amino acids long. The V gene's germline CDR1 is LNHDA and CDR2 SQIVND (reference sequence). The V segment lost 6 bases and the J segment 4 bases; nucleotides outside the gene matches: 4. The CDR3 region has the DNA TGTGCCAGTAGAGGACAGGGGACAAATCAGCCCCAGCATTTT. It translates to CASRGQGTNQPQHF.

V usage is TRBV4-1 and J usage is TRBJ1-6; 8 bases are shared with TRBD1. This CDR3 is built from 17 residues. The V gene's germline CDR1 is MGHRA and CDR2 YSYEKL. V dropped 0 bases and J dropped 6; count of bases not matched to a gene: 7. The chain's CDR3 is CASSQEGTGAINSPLHF. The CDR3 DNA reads TGCGCCAGCAGCCAAGAAGGGACAGGAGCAATTAATTCACCCCTCCACTTT.

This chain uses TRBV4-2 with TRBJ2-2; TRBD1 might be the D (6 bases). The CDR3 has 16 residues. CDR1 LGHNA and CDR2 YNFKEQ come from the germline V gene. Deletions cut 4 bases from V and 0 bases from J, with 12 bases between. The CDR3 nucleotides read TGTGCCAGCAGCCCTCGGCAGGGGCCGAACACCGGGGAGCTGTTTTTT. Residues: CASSPRQGPNTGELFF.

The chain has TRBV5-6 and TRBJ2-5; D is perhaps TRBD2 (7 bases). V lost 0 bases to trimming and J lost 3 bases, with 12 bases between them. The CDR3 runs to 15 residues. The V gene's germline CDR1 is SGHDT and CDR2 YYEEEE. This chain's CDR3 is CASSLGGGPKETQYF. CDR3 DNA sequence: TGTGCCAGCAGCTTGGGCGGGGGCCCGAAAGAGACCCAGTACTTC.